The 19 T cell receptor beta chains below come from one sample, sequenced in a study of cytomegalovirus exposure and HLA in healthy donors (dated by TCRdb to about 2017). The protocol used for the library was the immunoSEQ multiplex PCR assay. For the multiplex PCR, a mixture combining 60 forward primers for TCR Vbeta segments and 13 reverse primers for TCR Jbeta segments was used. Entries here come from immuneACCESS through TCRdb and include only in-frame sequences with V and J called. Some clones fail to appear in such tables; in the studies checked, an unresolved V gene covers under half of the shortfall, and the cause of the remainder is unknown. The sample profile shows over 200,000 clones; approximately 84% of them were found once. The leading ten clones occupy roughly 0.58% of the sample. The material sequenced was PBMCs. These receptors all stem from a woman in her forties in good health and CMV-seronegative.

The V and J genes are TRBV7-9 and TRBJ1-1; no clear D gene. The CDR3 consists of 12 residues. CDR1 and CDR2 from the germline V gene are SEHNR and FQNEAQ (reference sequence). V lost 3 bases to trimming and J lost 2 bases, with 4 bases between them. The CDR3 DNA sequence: TGTGCCAGCAGCTTCAGAAACACTGAAGCTTTCTTT. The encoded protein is CASSFRNTEAFF.

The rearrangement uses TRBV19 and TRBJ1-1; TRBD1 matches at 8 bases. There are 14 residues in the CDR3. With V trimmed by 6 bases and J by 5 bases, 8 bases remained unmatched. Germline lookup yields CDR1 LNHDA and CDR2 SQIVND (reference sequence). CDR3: CASSTRQGRTEAFF. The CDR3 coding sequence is TGTGCCAGTAGCACAAGACAGGGGCGGACTGAAGCTTTCTTT.

CDR3: CASSFHWSNYGYTF. DNA for the CDR3: TGCGCCAGCAGCTTCCACTGGTCTAACTATGGCTACACCTTC. The J gene is TRBJ1-2, the V gene TRBV5-1; no definite D call. The CDR3 contains 14 residues. Germline V gene lookup returns CDR1 SGHRS and CDR2 YFSETQ. Trimming took off 2 bases at V and 0 bases at J, with 8 bases between the two ends.

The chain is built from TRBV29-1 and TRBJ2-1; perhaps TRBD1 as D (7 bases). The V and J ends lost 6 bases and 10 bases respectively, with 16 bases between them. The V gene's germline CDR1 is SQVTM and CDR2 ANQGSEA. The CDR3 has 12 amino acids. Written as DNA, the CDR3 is TGCAGCGTGGCAGGGGGGACAGTAGAGCAGTTCTTC. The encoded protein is CSVAGGTVEQFF.

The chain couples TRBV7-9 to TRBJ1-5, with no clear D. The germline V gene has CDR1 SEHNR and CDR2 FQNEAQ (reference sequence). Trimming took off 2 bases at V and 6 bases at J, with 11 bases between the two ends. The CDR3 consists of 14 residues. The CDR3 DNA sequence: TGTGCCAGCAGCTTATCGGATGGCGGTCAGCCCCAGCATTTT. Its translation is CASSLSDGGQPQHF.

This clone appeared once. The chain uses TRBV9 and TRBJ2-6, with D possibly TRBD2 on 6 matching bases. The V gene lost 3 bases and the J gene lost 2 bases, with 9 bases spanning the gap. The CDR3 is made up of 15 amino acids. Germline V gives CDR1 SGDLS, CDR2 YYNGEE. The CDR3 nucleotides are TGTGCCAGCAGCGGTGGGGGGACTGGGGCCAACGTCCTGACTTTC. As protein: CASSGGGTGANVLTF.

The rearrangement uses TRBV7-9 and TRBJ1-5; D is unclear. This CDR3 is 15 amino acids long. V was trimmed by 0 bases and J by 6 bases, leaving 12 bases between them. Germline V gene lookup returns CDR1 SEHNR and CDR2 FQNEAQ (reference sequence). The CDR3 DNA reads TGTGCCAGCAGCTTAGCCGGTAGTACCACTCAGCCCCAGCATTTT. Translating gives CASSLAGSTTQPQHF. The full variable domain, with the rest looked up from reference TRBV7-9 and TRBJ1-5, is DTGVSQNPRHKITKRGQNVTFRCDPISEHNRLYWYRQTLGQGPEFLTYFQNEAQLEKSRLLSDRFSAERPKGSFSTLEIQRTEQGDSAMYLCASSLAGSTTQPQHFGDGTRLSIL.

This CDR3 reads CASRSQGDTEAFF. The CDR3 DNA reads TGTGCCAGCAGATCCCAGGGGGACACTGAAGCTTTCTTT. This chain links TRBV27 with TRBJ1-1; TRBD1 aligns across 7 bases. The CDR3 consists of 13 residues. V shed 6 bases, J shed 3 bases, and the junction held 4 bases outside the gene matches. Germline V gives CDR1 MNHEY, CDR2 SMNVEV (reference sequence).

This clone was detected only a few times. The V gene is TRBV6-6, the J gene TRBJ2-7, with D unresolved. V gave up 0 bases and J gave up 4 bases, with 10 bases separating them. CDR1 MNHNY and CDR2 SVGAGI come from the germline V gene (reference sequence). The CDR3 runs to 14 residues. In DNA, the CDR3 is TGTGCCAGCAGTTACTCCCGCCAAGCGTACGAGCAGTACTTC. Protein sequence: CASSYSRQAYEQYF.

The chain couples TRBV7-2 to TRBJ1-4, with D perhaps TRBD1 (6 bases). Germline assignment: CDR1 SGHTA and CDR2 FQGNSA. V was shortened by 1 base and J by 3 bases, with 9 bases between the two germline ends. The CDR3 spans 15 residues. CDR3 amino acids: CASSLDRVPNEKLFF. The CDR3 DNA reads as TGTGCCAGCAGCTTAGACAGGGTTCCTAATGAAAAACTGTTTTTT.

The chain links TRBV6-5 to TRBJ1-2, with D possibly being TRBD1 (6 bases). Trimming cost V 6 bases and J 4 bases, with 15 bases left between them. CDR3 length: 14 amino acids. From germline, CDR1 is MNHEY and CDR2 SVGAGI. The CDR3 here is CASSPSQGTYGYTF. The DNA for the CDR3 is TGTGCCAGCAGCCCTTCACAGGGCACCTATGGCTACACCTTC.

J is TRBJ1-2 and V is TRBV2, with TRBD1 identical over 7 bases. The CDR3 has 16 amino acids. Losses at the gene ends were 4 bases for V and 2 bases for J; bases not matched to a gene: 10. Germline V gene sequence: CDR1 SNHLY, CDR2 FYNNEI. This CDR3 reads CASSVPGQRRNYGYTF. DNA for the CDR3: TGTGCCAGCAGTGTCCCGGGACAGAGACGAAACTATGGCTACACCTTC.

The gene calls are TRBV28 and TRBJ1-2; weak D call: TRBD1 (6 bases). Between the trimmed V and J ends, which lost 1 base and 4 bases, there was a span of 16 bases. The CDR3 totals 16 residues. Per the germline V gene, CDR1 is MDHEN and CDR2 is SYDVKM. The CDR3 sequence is CASSLSEEGGAYGYTF. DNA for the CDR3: TGTGCCAGCAGTTTATCGGAGGAAGGGGGTGCCTATGGCTACACCTTC.

The CDR3 reads CASSATPQNEQFF. In DNA form, the CDR3 reads TGTGCCAGCAGCGCCACCCCCCAGAATGAGCAGTTCTTC. This chain joins TRBV9 and TRBJ2-1; no clear D. Germline assignment: CDR1 SGDLS and CDR2 YYNGEE. V lost 3 bases, J lost 7 bases, and 11 bases lay in between. The CDR3 covers 13 residues.

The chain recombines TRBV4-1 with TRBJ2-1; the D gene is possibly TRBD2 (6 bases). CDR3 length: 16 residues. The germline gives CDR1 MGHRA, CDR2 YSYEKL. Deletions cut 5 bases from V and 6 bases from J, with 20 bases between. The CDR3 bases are TGCGCCAGCAGCGGCCGGGACTGGTACACAATCAATGAGCAGTTCTTC. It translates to CASSGRDWYTINEQFF.

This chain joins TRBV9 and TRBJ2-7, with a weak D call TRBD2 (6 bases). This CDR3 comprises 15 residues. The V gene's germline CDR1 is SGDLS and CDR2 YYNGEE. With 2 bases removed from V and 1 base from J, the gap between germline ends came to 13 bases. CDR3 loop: CASSVNPGGSYEQYF. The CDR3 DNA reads TGTGCCAGCAGCGTCAACCCTGGGGGGTCCTACGAGCAGTACTTC.

CDR3 nucleotide sequence: TGTGCCAGCAGTTTGACGAGGGAGCCCTACGAGCAGTACTTC. It codes for CASSLTREPYEQYF. V gene TRBV28 combines with J gene TRBJ2-7; D perhaps matches TRBD2 (5 bases). V was cut by 3 bases and J by 2 bases, with 11 bases left in between. The CDR3 is 14 residues long. Germline V CDR1 and CDR2: MDHEN, SYDVKM.

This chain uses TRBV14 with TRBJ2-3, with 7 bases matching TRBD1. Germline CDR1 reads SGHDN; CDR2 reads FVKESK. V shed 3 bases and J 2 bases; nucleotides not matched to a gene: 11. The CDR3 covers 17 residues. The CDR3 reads CASSHQIGTAHTDTQYF. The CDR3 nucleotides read TGTGCCAGCAGCCACCAAATAGGGACAGCCCACACAGATACGCAGTATTTT.

The CDR3 loop is CASSFLRGYTF. As DNA, the CDR3 is TGTGCCAGCAGCTTTCTGCGGGGCTACACCTTC. This rearrangement joins TRBV7-9 to TRBJ1-2; no definite D call. CDR3 length: 11 residues. From germline, CDR1 is SEHNR and CDR2 FQNEAQ (reference sequence). V shed 3 bases and J shed 8 bases, with 7 bases lying between them. Filled out from reference TRBV7-9 and TRBJ1-2, the complete variable domain reads DTGVSQNPRHKITKRGQNVTFRCDPISEHNRLYWYRQTLGQGPEFLTYFQNEAQLEKSRLLSDRFSAERPKGSFSTLEIQRTEQGDSAMYLCASSFLRGYTFGSGTRLTVV.